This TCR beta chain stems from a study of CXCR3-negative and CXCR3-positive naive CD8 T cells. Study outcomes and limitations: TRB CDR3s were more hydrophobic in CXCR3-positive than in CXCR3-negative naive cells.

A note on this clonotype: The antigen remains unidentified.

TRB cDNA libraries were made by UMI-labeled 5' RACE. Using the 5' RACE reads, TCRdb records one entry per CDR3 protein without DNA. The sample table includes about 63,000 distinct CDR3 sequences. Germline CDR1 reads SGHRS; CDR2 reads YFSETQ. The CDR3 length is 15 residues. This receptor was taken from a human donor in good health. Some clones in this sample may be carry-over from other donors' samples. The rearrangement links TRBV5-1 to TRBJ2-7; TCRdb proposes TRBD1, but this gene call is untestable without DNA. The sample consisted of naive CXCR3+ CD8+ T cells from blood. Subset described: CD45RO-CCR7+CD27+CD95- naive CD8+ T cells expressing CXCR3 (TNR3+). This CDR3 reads CASSLGQGNPYEQYF.